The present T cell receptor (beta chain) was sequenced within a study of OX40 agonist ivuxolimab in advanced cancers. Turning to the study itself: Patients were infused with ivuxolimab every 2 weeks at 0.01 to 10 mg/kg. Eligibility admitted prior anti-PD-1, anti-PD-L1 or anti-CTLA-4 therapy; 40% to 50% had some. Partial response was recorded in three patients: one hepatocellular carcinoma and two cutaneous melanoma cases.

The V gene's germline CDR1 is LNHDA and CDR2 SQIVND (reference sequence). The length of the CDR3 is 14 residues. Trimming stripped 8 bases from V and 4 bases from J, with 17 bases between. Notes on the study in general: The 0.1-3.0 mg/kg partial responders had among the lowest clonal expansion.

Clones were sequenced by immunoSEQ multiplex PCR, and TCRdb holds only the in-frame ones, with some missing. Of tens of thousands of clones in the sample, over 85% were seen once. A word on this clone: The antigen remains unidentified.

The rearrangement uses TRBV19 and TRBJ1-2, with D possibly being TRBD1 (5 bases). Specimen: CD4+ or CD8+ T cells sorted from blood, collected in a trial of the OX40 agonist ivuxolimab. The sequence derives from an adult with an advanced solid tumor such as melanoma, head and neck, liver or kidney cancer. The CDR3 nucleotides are TGTGCCAGTCGGGGACGGGGTCTTGGCTATGGCTACACCTTC. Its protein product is CASRGRGLGYGYTF.